The rows below give T cell receptor beta chains drawn from one sample of a study of human T cells and chemical hapten exposure. TCRdb recomputed calls from the RACE reads with MiXCR, one row per CDR3 protein. Here the sample spans 180,000 or so distinct CDR3 sequences, more than 25% being singletons. Sequenced material: whole blood, taken in connection with sensitization to the hapten diphenylcyclopropenone (DPC). The receptors were gathered from a woman aged 25 to 45 with alopecia areata. Some clones in this sample may be carry-over from other donors' samples. Both conserved end residues are part of each CDR3. Fields, in order: clone size, V gene, D gene, J gene, CDR3 DNA, CDR3 protein. The D gene is left open where the match is weak. A clone size is listed for some rows: how often the clone was seen (once, few, many), or a class if it is expanded.

size: many; V: TRBV28; D: .; J: TRBJ2-5; DNA: TGTGCCAGCCAAAAGCGGCAAGAGACCCAGTACTTC; CDR3: CASQKRQETQYF
size: few; V: TRBV7-2; D: .; J: TRBJ1-3; DNA: TGTGCCAGCAGCTCGCCGGGGAGAGGAAACACCATATATTTT; CDR3: CASSSPGRGNTIYF
size: once; V: TRBV3-1; D: .; J: TRBJ2-3; DNA: TGTGCCAGCAGCCAAGCTGGGGCAGGGGACCACTCTAGCACAGATACGCAGTATTTT; CDR3: CASSQAGAGDHSSTDTQYF
size: few; V: TRBV12-3/TRBV12-4; D: .; J: TRBJ1-1; DNA: TGTGCCAGCGGCAGGGGAGCTGAAGCTTTCTTT; CDR3: CASGRGAEAFF
size: .; V: TRBV12-3/TRBV12-4; D: .; J: TRBJ1-2; DNA: TGTGCCAGCAGAGCCGGGACAAACTATGGCTACACCTTC; CDR3: CASRAGTNYGYTF
size: .; V: TRBV6-2/TRBV6-3; D: .; J: TRBJ2-6; DNA: TGTGCCAGCACCCCGTCAGGGTCCGGGGCCAACGTCCTGACTTTC; CDR3: CASTPSGSGANVLTF
size: .; V: TRBV3-1; D: .; J: TRBJ1-2; DNA: TGTGCCAGCAGCCAAGCCCGCCAGGCCTATGGCTACACCTTC; CDR3: CASSQARQAYGYTF
size: .; V: TRBV28; D: .; J: TRBJ2-5; DNA: TGTGCCAGCAGTTTCACGCCGGGAGCCGTCCAAGAGACCCAGTACTTC; CDR3: CASSFTPGAVQETQYF
size: few; V: TRBV20-1; D: .; J: TRBJ1-5; DNA: TGCAGTGCCACCGGGGGGGGGGCCGTTAATCAGCCCCAGCATTTT; CDR3: CSATGGGAVNQPQHF
size: few; V: TRBV29-1; D: .; J: TRBJ2-7; DNA: TGCAGCGTTAGGGGGATGGACAACTCCTACGAGCAGTACTTC; CDR3: CSVRGMDNSYEQYF
size: .; V: TRBV30; D: .; J: TRBJ1-1; DNA: TGTGCCGGAGGGCCCCCAGCTTTCTTT; CDR3: CAGGPPAFF
size: .; V: TRBV6-1; D: .; J: TRBJ2-7; DNA: TGTGCCAGCGGGCGGAGATCAGGGGGGGACTACGAGCAGTACTTC; CDR3: CASGRRSGGDYEQYF
size: .; V: TRBV28; D: .; J: TRBJ2-1; DNA: TGTGCCAGCAGTCTCTCGGGGCTCTACAATGAGCAGTTCTTC; CDR3: CASSLSGLYNEQFF
size: few; V: TRBV15; D: .; J: TRBJ1-2; DNA: TGTGCCACCAGCAGAGAAGATTTCGTTGGCTACACCTTC; CDR3: CATSREDFVGYTF
size: .; V: TRBV29-1; D: .; J: TRBJ2-7; DNA: TGCAGCGTGGGGAGCGACGGGACCTACGAGCAGTACTTC; CDR3: CSVGSDGTYEQYF
size: few; V: TRBV29-1; D: .; J: TRBJ1-2; DNA: TGCAGCGTTGTGGGCAGGGACTATGGCTACACCTTC; CDR3: CSVVGRDYGYTF
size: few; V: TRBV20-1; D: TRBD2; J: TRBJ2-4; DNA: TGCAGTGCCCTTAGCGGGAGGGCCACGGGGGGCATTCAGTACTTC; CDR3: CSALSGRATGGIQYF
size: few; V: TRBV5-1; D: .; J: TRBJ1-3; DNA: TGCGCCAGCACTCTAGGGTCTGGAAACACCATATATTTT; CDR3: CASTLGSGNTIYF
size: few; V: TRBV28; D: .; J: TRBJ2-7; DNA: TGTGCCAGCAGTTTACTTGGAGGCCGCTACGAGCAGTACTTC; CDR3: CASSLLGGRYEQYF
size: few; V: TRBV12-3/TRBV12-4; D: .; J: TRBJ2-5; DNA: TGTGCCAGCAGCCCGGGTGTACGGGAGACCCAGTACTTC; CDR3: CASSPGVRETQYF
size: few; V: TRBV10-3; D: .; J: TRBJ2-1; DNA: TGTGCCACCAACCGGGACCCGGCCTACAATGAGCAGTTCTTC; CDR3: CATNRDPAYNEQFF
size: .; V: TRBV4-1; D: .; J: TRBJ1-5; DNA: TGCGCCAGCAGCCAAGACGAGGGGGACATAAATCAGCCCCAGCATTTT; CDR3: CASSQDEGDINQPQHF
size: few; V: TRBV30; D: TRBD1; J: TRBJ1-2; DNA: TGTGCCTGGACACAGGGGACCTATGGCTACACCTTC; CDR3: CAWTQGTYGYTF
size: .; V: TRBV6-5; D: .; J: TRBJ1-2; DNA: TGTGCCAGCAGTTACGTAGGGGGAAACTATGGCTACACCTTC; CDR3: CASSYVGGNYGYTF
size: .; V: TRBV20-1; D: .; J: TRBJ1-4; DNA: TGCAGTGCTAGAGAGGTTGGCAGACCTAATGAAAAACTGTTTTTT; CDR3: CSAREVGRPNEKLFF
size: .; V: TRBV29-1; D: .; J: TRBJ2-1; DNA: TGCAGCGTTTGGACTATGAAGGACAATGAGCAGTTCTTC; CDR3: CSVWTMKDNEQFF
size: .; V: TRBV4-1; D: .; J: TRBJ2-1; DNA: TGCGCCAGCCGTGCGGGGTTAACGGATAACTACAATGAGCAGTTCTTC; CDR3: CASRAGLTDNYNEQFF
size: .; V: TRBV3-1; D: .; J: TRBJ2-1; DNA: TGTGCCAGCAGCCAAGGGTCAGGAACGGGTGGCAATGAGCAGTTCTTC; CDR3: CASSQGSGTGGNEQFF
size: few; V: TRBV6-1; D: .; J: TRBJ2-5; DNA: TGTGCCAGCAGTACCCAAGGGTACCAAGAGACCCAGTACTTC; CDR3: CASSTQGYQETQYF
size: few; V: TRBV19; D: .; J: TRBJ1-2; DNA: TGTGCCAGTAGTATAGATGGCAGAAACCCCCATGGCTACACCTTC; CDR3: CASSIDGRNPHGYTF
size: few; V: TRBV10-3; D: .; J: TRBJ2-1; DNA: TGTGCCATCAGTGAGCCCAGTACGAATGAGCAGTTCTTC; CDR3: CAISEPSTNEQFF
size: few; V: TRBV6-1; D: .; J: TRBJ2-3; DNA: TGTGCCAGCAGCGATGTGGGTTTGACAGATACGCAGTATTTT; CDR3: CASSDVGLTDTQYF
size: few; V: TRBV5-1; D: .; J: TRBJ1-1; DNA: TGCGCCAGCCGCGGTGAGGGGCTTGACACTGAAGCTTTCTTT; CDR3: CASRGEGLDTEAFF
size: .; V: TRBV7-9; D: .; J: TRBJ1-4; DNA: TGTGCCAGCCTGGGGCAGGGTGAAAAACTGTTTTTT; CDR3: CASLGQGEKLFF
size: .; V: TRBV6-1; D: TRBD1; J: TRBJ1-6; DNA: TGTGCCAGCAGTGAAACAGGGGGCTACAGTACGATCCCCCTCCACTTT; CDR3: CASSETGGYSTIPLHF
size: many; V: TRBV28; D: TRBD1; J: TRBJ2-3; DNA: TGTGCCAGCAGCAGTACTGGGACAGGGGGAGGAGATACGCAGTATTTT; CDR3: CASSSTGTGGGDTQYF
size: .; V: TRBV9; D: .; J: TRBJ2-5; DNA: TGTGCCAGCAGCGTAGCCCCATCAGAGACCCAGTACTTC; CDR3: CASSVAPSETQYF
size: few; V: TRBV19; D: TRBD1; J: TRBJ1-5; DNA: TGTGCCAGTAGTACCCGGGACAGGGGATTTAGCAATCAGCCCCAGCATTTT; CDR3: CASSTRDRGFSNQPQHF
size: .; V: TRBV28; D: .; J: TRBJ1-3; DNA: TGTGCCAGCAGCTCCAGGGGACCTTCTGGAAACACCATATATTTT; CDR3: CASSSRGPSGNTIYF
size: .; V: TRBV28; D: TRBD1; J: TRBJ2-1; DNA: TGTGCCAGCACCTCGCCTGGACAGGGACTTGTGGGGAATGAGCAGTTCTTC; CDR3: CASTSPGQGLVGNEQFF
size: .; V: TRBV5-5; D: TRBD1; J: TRBJ1-2; DNA: TGTGCCAGCAGCCCGCAGGGGGAGAGCTATGGCTACACCTTC; CDR3: CASSPQGESYGYTF
size: few; V: TRBV29-1; D: TRBD1; J: TRBJ1-2; DNA: TGCAGCTCATCTTGGCAGGGGGGATCGTCTGGCTACACCTTC; CDR3: CSSSWQGGSSGYTF
size: few; V: TRBV20-1; D: TRBD1; J: TRBJ1-6; DNA: TGCAGTGCTAGAAGGGGGGACAGGGATTCACCCCTCCACTTT; CDR3: CSARRGDRDSPLHF
size: .; V: TRBV28; D: TRBD2; J: TRBJ2-1; DNA: TGTGCCAGCAGTTTACAGCGGGAGTACAATGAGCAGTTCTTC; CDR3: CASSLQREYNEQFF
size: few; V: TRBV6-4; D: .; J: TRBJ2-5; DNA: TGTGCCAGCCTTACCAGGCCATCTGAGACCCAGTACTTC; CDR3: CASLTRPSETQYF
size: few; V: TRBV20-1; D: .; J: TRBJ2-5; DNA: TGCAGTGCAACCGCGGGACACCAAGAGACCCAGTACTTC; CDR3: CSATAGHQETQYF
size: .; V: TRBV9; D: TRBD2; J: TRBJ2-1; DNA: TGTGCCAGCAGCGTAGGGGCGGGGAGGGTAGACAATGAGCAGTTCTTC; CDR3: CASSVGAGRVDNEQFF
size: few; V: TRBV29-1; D: .; J: TRBJ2-1; DNA: TGCAGTACCGGGACCCATGCCTCCAGATTCTACAATGAGCAGTTCTTC; CDR3: CSTGTHASRFYNEQFF
size: .; V: TRBV25-1; D: .; J: TRBJ1-2; DNA: TGTGCCATCCCGGGGGACTATGGCTACACCTTC; CDR3: CAIPGDYGYTF
size: few; V: TRBV9; D: .; J: TRBJ2-3; DNA: TGTGCCAGCAGCGTTTCGGGGAGCACAGATACGCAGTATTTT; CDR3: CASSVSGSTDTQYF
size: .; V: TRBV7-9; D: .; J: TRBJ1-5; DNA: TGTGCCAGCATCCGACGGAGGGATCCCCAGCATTTT; CDR3: CASIRRRDPQHF